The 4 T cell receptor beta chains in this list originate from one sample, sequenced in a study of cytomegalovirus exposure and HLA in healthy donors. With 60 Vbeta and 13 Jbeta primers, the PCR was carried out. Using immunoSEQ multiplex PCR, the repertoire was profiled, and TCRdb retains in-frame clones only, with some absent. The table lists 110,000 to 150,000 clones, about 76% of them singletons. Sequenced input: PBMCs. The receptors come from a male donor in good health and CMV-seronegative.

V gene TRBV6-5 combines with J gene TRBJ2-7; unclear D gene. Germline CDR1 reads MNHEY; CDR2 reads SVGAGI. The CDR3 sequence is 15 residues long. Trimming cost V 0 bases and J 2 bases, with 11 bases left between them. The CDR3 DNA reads TGTGCCAGCAGTTACTCGATAGGCGGAGCCTACGAGCAGTACTTC. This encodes CASSYSIGGAYEQYF.

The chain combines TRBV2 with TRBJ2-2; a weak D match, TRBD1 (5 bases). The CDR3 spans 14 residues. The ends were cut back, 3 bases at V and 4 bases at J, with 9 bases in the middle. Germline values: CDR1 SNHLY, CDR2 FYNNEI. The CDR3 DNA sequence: TGTGCCAGCAGTGACAGGGTGGCCACCGGGGAGCTGTTTTTT. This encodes CASSDRVATGELFF.

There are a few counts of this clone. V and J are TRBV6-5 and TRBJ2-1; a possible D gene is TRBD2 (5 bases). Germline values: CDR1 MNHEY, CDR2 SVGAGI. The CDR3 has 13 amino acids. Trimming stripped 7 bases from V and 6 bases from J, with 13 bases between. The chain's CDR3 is CASNLAGPNEQFF. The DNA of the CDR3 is TGTGCCAGCAACCTCGCGGGCCCCAATGAGCAGTTCTTC.

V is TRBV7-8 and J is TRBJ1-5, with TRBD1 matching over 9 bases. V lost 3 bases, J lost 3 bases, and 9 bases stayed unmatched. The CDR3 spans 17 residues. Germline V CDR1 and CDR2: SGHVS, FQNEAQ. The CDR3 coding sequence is TGTGCCAGCAGCTTGCGCCGGACAGGGGATACCAATCAGCCCCAGCATTTT. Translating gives CASSLRRTGDTNQPQHF.